The T cell receptor (beta chain) described here comes from a study of T cell repertoires in ileal Crohn's disease. A word on this clone: Its specificity is not known.

The V segment lost 1 base and the J segment 5 bases; nucleotides outside the gene matches: 13. Germline V CDR1 and CDR2: SGHAT, FQNNGV. This CDR3 region has 18 residues. The table came from immunoSEQ multiplex PCR; TCRdb's copy has only in-frame clones and leaves some out. The sample contains nearly 11,000 clones, 60% to 85% of which appear only once. Time point of the sample: neoterminal ileum biopsy at postoperative endoscopy, about 6 months after surgery. Overall study findings and caveats: Clonal expansions were more frequent in active smokers than non-smokers at surgery.

J is TRBJ2-3 and V is TRBV11-2; 9 bases match TRBD2. The sequencing sample was made of ileal tissue. The clonotype comes from an adult with Crohn's disease. The CDR3 reads CASSLGLAGFLGRDTQYF. As DNA, the CDR3 is TGTGCCAGCAGCTTAGGCCTAGCGGGGTTCCTCGGTAGAGATACGCAGTATTTT.